The 17 T cell receptor beta chains below come from one sample, sequenced in a study of blood T cell repertoires in COVID-19. Libraries were prepared by immunoSEQ multiplex PCR; TCRdb keeps only in-frame clonotypes and omits some of them. The sample has roughly 180,000 clones, about 85% seen once. Sequencing was carried out using peripheral blood. The receptors originated from an older woman with acute or convalescent COVID-19.

This clone was picked up one time. This chain links TRBV7-2 with TRBJ1-1; weak D call: TRBD1 (5 bases). Germline V CDR1 and CDR2: SGHTA, FQGNSA. The CDR3 contains 14 residues. V was pared by 10 bases and J by 0 bases, with 15 bases between. The CDR3: CATSRGTMNTEAFF. The CDR3, as DNA: TGTGCCACCTCAAGGGGCACGATGAACACTGAAGCTTTCTTT.

The chain has TRBV19 and TRBJ2-3, with D possibly being TRBD2 (6 bases). CDR1 is LNHDA, CDR2 SQIVND, per germline (reference sequence). There are 15 residues in the CDR3. Trimming removed 5 bases at V and 5 bases at J, with 17 bases between. DNA for the CDR3: TGTGCCAGTAGTTACCCTCGCGGGGCGGGAGATACGCAGTATTTT. It codes for CASSYPRGAGDTQYF.

The rearrangement links TRBV3-1 (or the pseudogene TRBV3-2) to TRBJ2-1; TRBD2 matches 11 bases. Germline V gene sequence: CDR1 LGHDT, CDR2 YNNKEL (reference sequence). Germline trimming cut 1 base from V and 0 bases from J; bases unmatched to any gene: 8. The CDR3 has 19 amino acids. DNA for the CDR3: TGTGCCAGCAGCCAAGTTCCCGGGACTAGCGGCAGCTCCTACAATGAGCAGTTCTTC. It codes for CASSQVPGTSGSSYNEQFF.

The genes are TRBV3-1 (or the pseudogene TRBV3-2) and TRBJ1-6; no reliable D call. CDR1 is LGHDT, CDR2 YNNKEL, per germline (reference sequence). The CDR3 spans 15 residues. The V end was cut by 3 bases, the J end by 5 bases, with 11 bases between. The CDR3 region has the DNA TGTGCCAGCAGCCAGTACGACGGAGATAATTCACCCCTCCACTTT. Residues: CASSQYDGDNSPLHF.

The CDR3 spells CASSLGQGNTEAFF. The DNA for the CDR3 is TGTGCCAGCAGCTTGGGACAGGGGAACACTGAAGCTTTCTTT. V and J are TRBV7-9 and TRBJ1-1, with TRBD1 matching over 9 bases. The CDR3 loop spans 14 amino acids. Germline V gene data show CDR1 as SEHNR and CDR2 as FQNEAQ (reference sequence). The V gene end was trimmed by 3 bases and the J gene end by 1 base; junction bases not matched to a gene: 0.

The rearrangement links TRBV7-9 to TRBJ2-1; D may correspond to TRBD1 or TRBD2 (5 bases each). Looked up from germline, CDR1 is SEHNR and CDR2 is FQNEAQ (reference sequence). The CDR3 is 13 residues long. V was cut by 5 bases and J by 6 bases, with 11 bases left in between. The CDR3 bases are TGTGCCAGCAGCAGGGACGTGAGCAATGAGCAGTTCTTC. This translates into CASSRDVSNEQFF.

The gene calls are TRBV19 and TRBJ1-2, with unresolved D. Germline CDR1 reads LNHDA; CDR2 reads SQIVND (reference sequence). The V gene lost 1 base and the J gene lost 2 bases, with 11 bases spanning the gap. The CDR3 has 15 amino acids. The CDR3 DNA is TGTGCCAGTAGTATAGGCGGGCCCGGGAACTATGGCTACACCTTC. It translates to CASSIGGPGNYGYTF.

The V gene is TRBV18, the J gene TRBJ1-2; a weak D match, TRBD1 (6 bases). Germline values: CDR1 KGHSH, CDR2 LQKENI. The germline V and J ends were trimmed by 2 bases and 4 bases, with 17 bases remaining between them. This CDR3 is built from 16 residues. Written as DNA, the CDR3 is TGTGCCAGCTCACCAGCGGAGGGGGGGCTTGGCTATGGCTACACCTTC. This codes for CASSPAEGGLGYGYTF.

V usage is TRBV6-5 and J usage is TRBJ1-1; D is undetermined. CDR1 is MNHEY and CDR2 is SVGAGI in the germline V gene. The ends were cut back, 6 bases at V and 5 bases at J, with 16 bases in the middle. The CDR3 covers 14 residues. CDR3 sequence (DNA): TGTGCCAGCAGCACCGGATACCGCGGGACTGAAGCTTTCTTT. It encodes CASSTGYRGTEAFF.

This chain connects TRBV7-2 to TRBJ2-1, with 11 nucleotides matching TRBD2. Germline values: CDR1 SGHTA, CDR2 FQGNSA. The CDR3 contains 15 residues. V shed 5 bases and J 6 bases; nucleotides not matched to a gene: 6. For the CDR3, the DNA is TGTGCCAGCAGCCCGAGGGGGACTAGCGGCAATGAGCAGTTCTTC. Translated: CASSPRGTSGNEQFF.

The chain carries TRBV9 and TRBJ2-3; no clear D. Germline values: CDR1 SGDLS, CDR2 YYNGEE. The CDR3 is made up of 12 amino acids. V lost 7 bases, J lost 6 bases, and 12 bases lay in between. DNA of the CDR3: TGTGCCAGCGGGCCGGTTGTGGATACGCAGTATTTT. Its translation is CASGPVVDTQYF.

The chain combines TRBV19 with TRBJ2-1; 15 nucleotides align to TRBD2. The CDR3 length is 17 residues. CDR1 and CDR2 (germline): LNHDA, SQIVND (reference sequence). V trimming: 5 bases; J trimming: 3 bases; junction bases outside the gene matches: 5. The CDR3 region is CASSRTSGGVGYNEQFF. In DNA, the CDR3 is TGTGCCAGTAGTCGGACTAGCGGGGGGGTGGGCTACAATGAGCAGTTCTTC.

The chain couples TRBV4-1 to TRBJ2-3; D might be TRBD2 (7 bases). From germline, CDR1 is MGHRA and CDR2 YSYEKL. Trimming removed 0 bases from V and 1 base from J, with 11 bases in between. This CDR3 has 16 residues. CDR3 DNA: TGCGCCAGCAGCCAAGAGCCGGGGGGCGGCACAGATACGCAGTATTTT. As protein: CASSQEPGGGTDTQYF.

The chain employs TRBV9 and TRBJ1-1, with TRBD1 matching over 10 bases. Per the germline V gene, CDR1 is SGDLS and CDR2 is YYNGEE. J was trimmed by 5 bases and V by 6 bases; bases with no gene match: 7. This CDR3 is built from 14 residues. CDR3 protein: CASNPGTGETEAFF. CDR3 bases: TGTGCCAGCAACCCCGGGACAGGGGAGACTGAAGCTTTCTTT. Full variable domain (rest looked up from reference TRBV9 and TRBJ1-1): DSGVTQTPKHLITATGQRVTLRCSPRSGDLSVYWYQQSLDQGLQFLIQYYNGEERAKGNILERFSAQQFPDLHSELNLSSLELGDSALYFCASNPGTGETEAFFGQGTRLTVV.

The CDR3 reads CASSLAAGAFDEQFF. In DNA, the CDR3 is TGTGCCAGCAGCTTAGCGGCAGGGGCTTTTGATGAGCAGTTCTTC. V is TRBV7-9 and J is TRBJ2-1; possible D gene TRBD1, 6 bases. CDR3 length: 15 residues. V shed 0 bases and J shed 8 bases, with 14 bases lying between them. The germline V gene encodes CDR1 SEHNR and CDR2 FQNEAQ (reference sequence).

This chain uses TRBV5-4 with TRBJ2-1; 8 nucleotides line up with TRBD2. CDR3 length equals 14 residues. Germline-derived CDR1 and CDR2 are SGHNT and YYREEE (reference sequence). Losses at the gene ends were 0 bases for V and 10 bases for J; bases not matched to a gene: 6. CDR3 in amino acids: CASSLAGGKQEQFF. The CDR3 DNA reads TGTGCCAGCAGCTTGGCGGGAGGGAAGCAGGAGCAGTTCTTC.

V usage is TRBV11-1 and J usage is TRBJ1-1, with D possibly TRBD1 on 5 matching bases. Germline-derived CDR1 and CDR2 are SGHAT and FQDESV (reference sequence). CDR3 length equals 13 residues. V was clipped by 5 bases and J by 4 bases, with 11 bases between them. CDR3 protein: CASSPRGGTEAFF. CDR3 DNA: TGTGCCAGCAGCCCCCGGGGGGGCACTGAAGCTTTCTTT.